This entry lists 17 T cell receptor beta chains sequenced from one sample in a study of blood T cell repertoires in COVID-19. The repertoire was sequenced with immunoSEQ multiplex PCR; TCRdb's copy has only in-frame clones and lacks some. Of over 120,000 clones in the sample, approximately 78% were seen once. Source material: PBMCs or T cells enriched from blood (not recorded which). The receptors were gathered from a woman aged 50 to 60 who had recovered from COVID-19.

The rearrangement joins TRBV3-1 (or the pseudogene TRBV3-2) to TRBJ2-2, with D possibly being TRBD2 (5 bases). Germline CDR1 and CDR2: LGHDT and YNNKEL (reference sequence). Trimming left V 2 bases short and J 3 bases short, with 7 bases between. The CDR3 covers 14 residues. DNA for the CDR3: TGTGCCAGCAGCCAAAGGACTTACACCGGGGAGCTGTTTTTT. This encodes CASSQRTYTGELFF.

In nucleotides, the CDR3 is TGTGCCAGCAGCCCGGGACTAGCGATGGACCAAGAGACCCAGTACTTC. Its translation is CASSPGLAMDQETQYF. This chain connects TRBV11-3 to TRBJ2-5; 10 nucleotides line up with TRBD2. The CDR3 loop spans 16 amino acids. Germline CDR1 reads SGHNT; CDR2 reads YENEEA. The J segment lost 0 bases and the V segment lost 5 bases, leaving 6 bases of the junction unmatched.

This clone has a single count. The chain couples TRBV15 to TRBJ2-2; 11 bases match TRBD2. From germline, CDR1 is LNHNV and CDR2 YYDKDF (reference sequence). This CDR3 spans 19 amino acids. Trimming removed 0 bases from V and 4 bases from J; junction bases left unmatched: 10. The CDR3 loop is CATSRDIITSGGGTGELFF. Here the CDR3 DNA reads TGTGCCACCAGCAGAGATATTATTACTAGCGGGGGCGGCACCGGGGAGCTGTTTTTT. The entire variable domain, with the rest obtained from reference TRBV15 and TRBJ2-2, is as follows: DAMVIQNPRYQVTQFGKPVTLSCSQTLNHNVMYWYQQKSSQAPKLLFHYYDKDFNNEADTPDNFQSRRPNTSFCFLDIRSPGLGDTAMYLCATSRDIITSGGGTGELFFGEGSRLTVL.

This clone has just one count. CDR3 nucleotide sequence: TGTGCCAGCAGCTTATCGAGTTACAATGAGCAGTTCTTC. Protein sequence: CASSLSSYNEQFF. The rearrangement joins TRBV7-7 to TRBJ2-1; D not resolved. V lost 2 bases and J lost 4, with 6 bases in between. The CDR3 contains 13 residues. Germline CDR1 is SSHAT and CDR2 is FNYEAQ (reference sequence).

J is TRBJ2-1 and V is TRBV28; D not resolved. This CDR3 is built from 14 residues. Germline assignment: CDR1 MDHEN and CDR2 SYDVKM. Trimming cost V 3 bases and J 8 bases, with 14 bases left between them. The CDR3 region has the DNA TGTGCCAGCAGTTTTAGAGCTCCCCTCGATGAGCAGTTCTTC. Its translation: CASSFRAPLDEQFF.

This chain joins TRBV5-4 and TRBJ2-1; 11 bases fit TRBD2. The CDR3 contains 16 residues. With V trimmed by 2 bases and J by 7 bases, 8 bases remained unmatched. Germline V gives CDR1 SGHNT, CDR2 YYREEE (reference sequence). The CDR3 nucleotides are TGTGCCAGCAGCTTTAGCGGGGGGGTAGTGAGGAATGAGCAGTTCTTC. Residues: CASSFSGGVVRNEQFF. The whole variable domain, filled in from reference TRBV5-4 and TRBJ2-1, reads ETGVTQSPTHLIKTRGQQVTLRCSSQSGHNTVSWYQQALGQGPQFIFQYYREEENGRGNFPPRFSGLQFPNYSSELNVNALELDDSALYLCASSFSGGVVRNEQFFGPGTRLTVL.

CDR3 sequence reads: CATSRSPDYQPQHF. The DNA for the CDR3 is TGTGCCACCAGCAGGTCCCCAGATTATCAGCCCCAGCATTTT. The rearrangement joins TRBV15 to TRBJ1-5, with unresolved D. The ends were cut back, 3 bases at V and 5 bases at J, with 11 bases in the middle. The CDR3 totals 14 residues. The V gene's germline CDR1 is LNHNV and CDR2 YYDKDF (reference sequence). The full variable domain, its missing parts supplied by reference TRBV15 and TRBJ1-5, is DAMVIQNPRYQVTQFGKPVTLSCSQTLNHNVMYWYQQKSSQAPKLLFHYYDKDFNNEADTPDNFQSRRPNTSFCFLDIRSPGLGDTAMYLCATSRSPDYQPQHFGDGTRLSIL.

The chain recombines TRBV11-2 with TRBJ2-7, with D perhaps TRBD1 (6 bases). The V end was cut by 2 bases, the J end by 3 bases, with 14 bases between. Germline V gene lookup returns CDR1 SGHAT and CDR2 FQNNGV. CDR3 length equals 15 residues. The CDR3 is CASSLTGIEGYEQYV. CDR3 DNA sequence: TGTGCCAGCAGCTTAACAGGGATAGAAGGCTACGAGCAGTACGTC.

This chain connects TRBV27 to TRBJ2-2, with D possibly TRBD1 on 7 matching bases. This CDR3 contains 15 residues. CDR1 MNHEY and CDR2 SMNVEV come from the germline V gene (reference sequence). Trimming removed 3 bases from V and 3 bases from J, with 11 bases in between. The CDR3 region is CASSLSRGDTGELFF. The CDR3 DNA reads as TGTGCCAGCAGTTTGTCCAGGGGGGACACCGGGGAGCTGTTTTTT.

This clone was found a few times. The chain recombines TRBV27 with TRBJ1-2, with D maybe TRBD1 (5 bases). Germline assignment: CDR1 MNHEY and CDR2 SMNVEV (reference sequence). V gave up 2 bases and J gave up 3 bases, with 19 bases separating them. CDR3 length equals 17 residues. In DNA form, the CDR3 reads TGTGCCAGCAGTTTAGACGGGACTCTCCTTAGGGACTATGGCTACACCTTC. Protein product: CASSLDGTLLRDYGYTF.

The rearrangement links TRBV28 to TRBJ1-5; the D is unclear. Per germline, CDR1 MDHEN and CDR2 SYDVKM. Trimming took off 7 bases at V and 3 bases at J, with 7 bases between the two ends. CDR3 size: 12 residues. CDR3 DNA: TGTGCCAGCACAGTAAACAATCAGCCCCAGCATTTT. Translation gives CASTVNNQPQHF.

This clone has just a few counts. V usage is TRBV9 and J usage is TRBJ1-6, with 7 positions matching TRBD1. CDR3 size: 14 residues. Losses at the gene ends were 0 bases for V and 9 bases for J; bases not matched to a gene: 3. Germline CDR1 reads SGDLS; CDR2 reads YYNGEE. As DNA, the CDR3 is TGTGCCAGCAGCGTAGGACAGGGAGGTTCACCCCTCCACTTT. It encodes CASSVGQGGSPLHF.

Written as DNA, the CDR3 is TGTGCCAGCAACCCAGGGGGGCCCTACAATGAGCAGTTCTTC. Translating it yields CASNPGGPYNEQFF. The V gene is TRBV28, the J gene TRBJ2-1, with a tentative D call TRBD1 (7 bases). The germline CDR1 and CDR2 sequences are MDHEN and SYDVKM. V lost 7 bases, J lost 2 bases, and 12 bases lay in between. The CDR3 has 14 residues.

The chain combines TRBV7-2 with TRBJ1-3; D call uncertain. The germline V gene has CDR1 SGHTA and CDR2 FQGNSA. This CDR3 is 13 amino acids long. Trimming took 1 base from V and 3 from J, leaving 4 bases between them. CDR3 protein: CASSLGHGNTIYF. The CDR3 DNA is TGTGCCAGCAGCTTAGGACATGGAAACACCATATATTTT.

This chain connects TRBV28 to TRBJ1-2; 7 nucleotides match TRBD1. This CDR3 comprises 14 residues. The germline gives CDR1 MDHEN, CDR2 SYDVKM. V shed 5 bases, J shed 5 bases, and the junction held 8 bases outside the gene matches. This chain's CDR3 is CASSADRWGYGYTF. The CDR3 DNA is TGTGCCAGCAGTGCGGACAGGTGGGGGTATGGCTACACCTTC.

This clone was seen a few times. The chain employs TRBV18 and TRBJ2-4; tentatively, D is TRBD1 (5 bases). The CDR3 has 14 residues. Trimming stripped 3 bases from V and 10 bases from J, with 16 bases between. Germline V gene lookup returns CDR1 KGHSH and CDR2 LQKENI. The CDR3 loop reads CASSPAKVSGIQYF. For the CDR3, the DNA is TGTGCCAGCTCACCCGCGAAGGTCTCAGGGATTCAGTACTTC.

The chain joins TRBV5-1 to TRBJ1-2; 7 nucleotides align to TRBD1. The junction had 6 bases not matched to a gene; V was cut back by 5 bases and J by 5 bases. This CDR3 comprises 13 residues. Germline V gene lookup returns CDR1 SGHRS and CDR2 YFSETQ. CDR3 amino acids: CASSKDRQYGYTF. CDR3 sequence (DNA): TGCGCCAGCAGTAAGGACAGGCAGTATGGCTACACCTTC. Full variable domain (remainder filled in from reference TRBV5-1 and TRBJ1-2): KAGVTQTPRYLIKTRGQQVTLSCSPISGHRSVSWYQQTPGQGLQFLFEYFSETQRNKGNFPGRFSGRQFSNSRSEMNVSTLELGDSALYLCASSKDRQYGYTFGSGTRLTVV.